A selection of T cell receptor beta chains follows, all from one sample in a study of blood T cell repertoires in COVID-19. The assay was immunoSEQ multiplex PCR, and TCRdb's table has in-frame clones only and misses some. The table has approximately 85,000 clones, 85% seen once; the top ten hold 12%. Material: peripheral blood. These receptors were taken from a woman aged 65 to 85 with active or convalescent COVID-19. CDR3s include the opening cysteine and the closing phenylalanine or tryptophan. The D gene is left open where the match is weak. Not every row has a clone size; where given, it reads once, few, many or a size class.

abundance: .; d_gene: .; j_gene: TRBJ2-2; v_gene: TRBV2; CDR3nt: TGTGCCAGCAGTGAAGCGAGAGGGACCGGGGAGCTGTTTTTT; CDR3aa: CASSEARGTGELFF
abundance: .; d_gene: TRBD2; j_gene: TRBJ2-7; v_gene: TRBV11-3; CDR3nt: TGTGCCAGCAACTACCCCCGGGAGGGTATCAACGAGCAGTACTTC; CDR3aa: CASNYPREGINEQYF
abundance: .; d_gene: .; j_gene: TRBJ1-1; v_gene: TRBV18; CDR3nt: TGTGCCAGCTCACAACAGGGAGTGAACACTGAAGCTTTCTTT; CDR3aa: CASSQQGVNTEAFF
abundance: .; d_gene: .; j_gene: TRBJ1-5; v_gene: TRBV19; CDR3nt: TGTGCCAGTAGTATTGAGGAGGGGCAGCCCCAGCATTTT; CDR3aa: CASSIEEGQPQHF
abundance: few; d_gene: TRBD2; j_gene: TRBJ2-1; v_gene: TRBV24-1; CDR3nt: TGTGCCACCAGTAATAGCGGGGGTAGAAATGAGCAGTTCTTC; CDR3aa: CATSNSGGRNEQFF
abundance: .; d_gene: .; j_gene: TRBJ2-7; v_gene: TRBV11-2; CDR3nt: TGTGCCAGCAGTCCGAGGCAAGAGGCGGAGCAGTACTTC; CDR3aa: CASSPRQEAEQYF
abundance: .; d_gene: .; j_gene: TRBJ1-1; v_gene: TRBV28; CDR3nt: TGTGCCAGCAGCTCCTTGGGCCCCCGGGGGATTTCTAAAGCTTTCTTT; CDR3aa: CASSSLGPRGISKAFF
abundance: .; d_gene: .; j_gene: TRBJ1-3; v_gene: TRBV12-3/TRBV12-4; CDR3nt: TGTGCCAGCAGCCTATCCGCCATATATTTT; CDR3aa: CASSLSAIYF
abundance: .; d_gene: .; j_gene: TRBJ2-7; v_gene: TRBV3-1/TRBV3-2; CDR3nt: TGTGCCAGCAGCCAATGGGGGGATTTGTACGAGCAGTACTTC; CDR3aa: CASSQWGDLYEQYF
abundance: .; d_gene: .; j_gene: TRBJ1-2; v_gene: TRBV28; CDR3nt: TGTGCCAGCACCAAAGGAGGGGCGCGCGGTGGCTACACCTTC; CDR3aa: CASTKGGARGGYTF
abundance: .; d_gene: TRBD1; j_gene: TRBJ2-1; v_gene: TRBV10-3; CDR3nt: TGTGCCATCAGTAATCCGGGACAGAACAATGAGCAGTTCTTC; CDR3aa: CAISNPGQNNEQFF
abundance: .; d_gene: TRBD1; j_gene: TRBJ1-4; v_gene: TRBV27; CDR3nt: TGTGCCAGCAGCAAACAGGGGCAGGGTGAAAAACTGTTTTTT; CDR3aa: CASSKQGQGEKLFF
abundance: once; d_gene: .; j_gene: TRBJ2-7; v_gene: TRBV7-2; CDR3nt: TGTGCCAGCAGCCCGTACAGGTCTCCCTACGAGCAGTACTTC; CDR3aa: CASSPYRSPYEQYF
abundance: .; d_gene: .; j_gene: TRBJ1-2; v_gene: TRBV11-2; CDR3nt: TGTGCCAGCAGCTTATACAGCTCCTCCGGCTACACCTTC; CDR3aa: CASSLYSSSGYTF
abundance: .; d_gene: .; j_gene: TRBJ2-2; v_gene: TRBV19; CDR3nt: TGTGCCAGTATGGGCAGGGGCCTCAACACCGGGGAGCTGTTTTTT; CDR3aa: CASMGRGLNTGELFF
abundance: .; d_gene: .; j_gene: TRBJ2-7; v_gene: TRBV3-1/TRBV3-2; CDR3nt: TGTGCTACGGAGGACAGCTCCTACGAGCAGTACTTC; CDR3aa: CATEDSSYEQYF
abundance: .; d_gene: .; j_gene: TRBJ2-5; v_gene: TRBV7-7; CDR3nt: TGTGCTAGCAGCTTCGGGGGACCAGGCAGCGGCCAAGAGACCCAGTACTTC; CDR3aa: CASSFGGPGSGQETQYF
abundance: few; d_gene: .; j_gene: TRBJ1-6; v_gene: TRBV5-5; CDR3nt: TGTGCCAGCAGCCCCGCGGGGGCAAGCTCCTATAATTCACCCCTCCACTTT; CDR3aa: CASSPAGASSYNSPLHF
abundance: .; d_gene: TRBD2; j_gene: TRBJ2-3; v_gene: TRBV6-2/TRBV6-3; CDR3nt: TGTGCCAGCAGTTACTCATTATTAAGGCGGGGGGGCTCAGATACGCAGTATTTT; CDR3aa: CASSYSLLRRGGSDTQYF
abundance: .; d_gene: TRBD1; j_gene: TRBJ1-1; v_gene: TRBV28; CDR3nt: TGTGCCAGCAGTTATTCCGGACAGGGGGGATTGAACACTGAAGCTTTCTTT; CDR3aa: CASSYSGQGGLNTEAFF
abundance: .; d_gene: .; j_gene: TRBJ2-7; v_gene: TRBV10-3; CDR3nt: TGTGCCATATCTCCAGGTACAACCTACGAGCAGTACTTC; CDR3aa: CAISPGTTYEQYF
abundance: .; d_gene: TRBD1; j_gene: TRBJ1-1; v_gene: TRBV5-1; CDR3nt: TGCGCCAGCAGAGATGACAGGGCCCCTGAAGCTTTCTTT; CDR3aa: CASRDDRAPEAFF
abundance: .; d_gene: .; j_gene: TRBJ1-1; v_gene: TRBV5-5; CDR3nt: TGTGCCAGCAGCTTGGCCCTTCTGAACACTGAAGCTTTCTTT; CDR3aa: CASSLALLNTEAFF
abundance: .; d_gene: .; j_gene: TRBJ2-7; v_gene: TRBV23-1; CDR3nt: TGCGCCAGCAGTCAACCATACGAGCAGTACTTC; CDR3aa: CASSQPYEQYF
abundance: .; d_gene: TRBD2; j_gene: TRBJ2-5; v_gene: TRBV7-6; CDR3nt: TGTGCCAGCAGCTTAGAGATAGCGGGGGCCCTGGGAGAGACCCAGTACTTC; CDR3aa: CASSLEIAGALGETQYF
abundance: .; d_gene: TRBD1; j_gene: TRBJ2-2; v_gene: TRBV7-8; CDR3nt: TGTGCCAGCAGCCCGGGACAGGGATGGATCGGGGAGCTGTTTTTT; CDR3aa: CASSPGQGWIGELFF
abundance: .; d_gene: TRBD1; j_gene: TRBJ1-2; v_gene: TRBV6-2/TRBV6-3; CDR3nt: TGTGCCAGCAGTTACCCGCCCTACAGGGGATCCGGCTACACCTTC; CDR3aa: CASSYPPYRGSGYTF
abundance: .; d_gene: .; j_gene: TRBJ1-1; v_gene: TRBV7-9; CDR3nt: TGTGCCAGCAGCTTAGGGGAGCACAGCGGGGACACTGAAGCTTTCTTT; CDR3aa: CASSLGEHSGDTEAFF
abundance: .; d_gene: TRBD2; j_gene: TRBJ2-7; v_gene: TRBV6-6; CDR3nt: TGTGCCAGCAGTTACCCAGCGGGGGCCTACGAGCAGTACTTC; CDR3aa: CASSYPAGAYEQYF
abundance: .; d_gene: .; j_gene: TRBJ1-3; v_gene: TRBV28; CDR3nt: TGTGCCAGCAGTCCTCCCGGGCTGACAGGTCTCTTCACCATATATTTT; CDR3aa: CASSPPGLTGLFTIYF
abundance: once; d_gene: .; j_gene: TRBJ1-2; v_gene: TRBV9; CDR3nt: TGTGCCAGCAGCGTCGACGAGGCCTTTAACTATGGCTACACCTTC; CDR3aa: CASSVDEAFNYGYTF
abundance: .; d_gene: TRBD1; j_gene: TRBJ1-2; v_gene: TRBV5-5; CDR3nt: TGTGCCAGCAGCGCTGGGACAGGGTTGCAATATGGCTACACCTTC; CDR3aa: CASSAGTGLQYGYTF
abundance: .; d_gene: TRBD1; j_gene: TRBJ2-7; v_gene: TRBV3-1/TRBV3-2; CDR3nt: TGTGCCAGCAGCCAGACGATACAGGGGCCCTACGAGCAGTACTTC; CDR3aa: CASSQTIQGPYEQYF
abundance: .; d_gene: .; j_gene: TRBJ2-1; v_gene: TRBV2; CDR3nt: TGTGCCAGCAGTGAAGTATCGGGGGGCCACAATGAGCAGTTCTTC; CDR3aa: CASSEVSGGHNEQFF
abundance: .; d_gene: TRBD1; j_gene: TRBJ2-4; v_gene: TRBV18; CDR3nt: TGTGCCAGCTCACGGACAGGGGGGACCCCAAACATTCAGTACTTC; CDR3aa: CASSRTGGTPNIQYF
abundance: .; d_gene: .; j_gene: TRBJ1-3; v_gene: TRBV3-1/TRBV3-2; CDR3nt: TGTGCCAAAGGTGGGCAGAGAAATAACTCTGGAAACACCATATATTTT; CDR3aa: CAKGGQRNNSGNTIYF
abundance: few; d_gene: .; j_gene: TRBJ1-2; v_gene: TRBV4-3; CDR3nt: TGCGCCAGCAGCCGGGGGACGACAGGTTTGGGCTACACCTTC; CDR3aa: CASSRGTTGLGYTF
abundance: .; d_gene: TRBD2; j_gene: TRBJ2-2; v_gene: TRBV5-1; CDR3nt: TGCGCCAGCAGCACCTTTAGCGGGGAAGCCGGGGAGCTGTTTTTT; CDR3aa: CASSTFSGEAGELFF
abundance: .; d_gene: .; j_gene: TRBJ2-3; v_gene: TRBV28; CDR3nt: TGTGCCAGCAGCACGACAGAACCCACAGATACGCAGTATTTT; CDR3aa: CASSTTEPTDTQYF
abundance: .; d_gene: TRBD1; j_gene: TRBJ1-1; v_gene: TRBV3-1/TRBV3-2; CDR3nt: TGTGCCAGCAGCCAGAAAGGGACAGGGGGCACTGAAGCTTTCTTT; CDR3aa: CASSQKGTGGTEAFF
abundance: .; d_gene: TRBD1; j_gene: TRBJ2-2; v_gene: TRBV11-2; CDR3nt: TGTGCCAGCAGCGTTTACGGGACAGTGGGGACCGGGGAGCTGTTTTTT; CDR3aa: CASSVYGTVGTGELFF